What follows are 27 T cell receptor beta chains derived from one specimen sequenced in a study of control samples from healthy donors and cancer patients. TCRdb's table, derived via immunoSEQ multiplex PCR, lists solely in-frame clones and lacks some. The sample records some 14,000 clones, around four fifths being singletons. Sequenced sample: formalin-fixed, paraffin-embedded tissue. These receptors were collected from a male donor with melanoma.

The chain combines TRBV6-5 with TRBJ2-7; TRBD2 matches at 8 bases. The CDR3 spans 15 residues. The V segment lost 8 bases and the J segment 0 bases; nucleotides outside the gene matches: 9. CDR1 and CDR2 (germline): MNHEY, SVGAGI. The CDR3 sequence is CASGPFGTSSYEQYF. The CDR3 DNA is TGTGCCAGCGGTCCGTTCGGGACTAGCTCCTACGAGCAGTACTTC.

This sequence joins TRBV21-1 and TRBJ1-1; the D call of TRBD1 is as the table states it, not checked on the DNA. TRBV21-1 is listed as a pseudogene. The CDR3 loop spans 18 amino acids. The CDR3 loop reads CASSSPLDRGRWDTEAFF. The DNA of the CDR3 is TGTGCCAGCAGCAGCCCTTTGGACAGGGGGCGATGGGACACTGAAGCTTTCTTT.

The gene calls are TRBV4-2 and TRBJ1-1; TRBD1 aligns across 7 bases. Germline CDR1 reads LGHNA; CDR2 reads YNFKEQ. The CDR3 extends over 16 amino acids. J gave up 4 bases and V 0 bases, and 8 bases lay outside the gene matches. The DNA of the CDR3 is TGTGCCAGCAGCCAAGATTTGAGGGGGCTTAGCACTGAAGCTTTCTTT. It encodes CASSQDLRGLSTEAFF.

The chain uses TRBV9 and TRBJ1-4; a weak D match, TRBD1 (5 bases). The CDR3 has 15 amino acids. Germline loops: CDR1 SGDLS, CDR2 YYNGEE. Trimming left V 3 bases short and J 3 bases short, with 12 bases between. The CDR3 protein is CASSGQGASNEKLFF. The CDR3 DNA follows: TGTGCCAGCAGCGGTCAAGGGGCGTCTAATGAAAAACTGTTTTTT.

The J gene is TRBJ2-2, the V gene TRBV5-4; D gene ambiguous. V lost 1 base, J lost 7 bases, and 5 bases lay in between. This CDR3 comprises 12 residues. Germline V CDR1 and CDR2: SGHNT, YYREEE (reference sequence). Here the CDR3 reads CASSLRSGELFF. CDR3 nucleotides: TGTGCCAGCAGCTTGAGGAGCGGGGAGCTGTTTTTT.

The chain links TRBV7-9 to TRBJ2-7, with D perhaps TRBD2 (5 bases). V was pared by 8 bases and J by 2 bases, with 16 bases between. The CDR3 covers 14 residues. The germline V gene encodes CDR1 SEHNR and CDR2 FQNEAQ (reference sequence). The CDR3: CASSSGSGTYEQYF. The CDR3 bases are TGTGCCAGCTCATCGGGGAGTGGAACCTACGAGCAGTACTTC.

This clone showed up just once. The V and J genes are TRBV9 and TRBJ1-4, with 7 bases that match TRBD1. The CDR3 extends over 15 amino acids. The J segment lost 7 bases and the V segment lost 4 bases, leaving 10 bases of the junction unmatched. Germline V lookup: CDR1 SGDLS, CDR2 YYNGEE. The CDR3 DNA reads as TGTGCCAGCAGCTCCGCAACAGGGGTCGGTGAAAAACTGTTTTTT. It specifies CASSSATGVGEKLFF.

The J gene is TRBJ1-2, the V gene TRBV19; a weak D match, TRBD1 (6 bases). The ends were cut back, 6 bases at V and 6 bases at J, with 11 bases in the middle. The germline V gene has CDR1 LNHDA and CDR2 SQIVND (reference sequence). The length of the CDR3 is 12 residues. The DNA for the CDR3 is TGTGCCAGTAGCCCCACAGGGAATGGCTACACCTTC. Translation gives CASSPTGNGYTF.

This clone turned up a few times. This chain connects TRBV14 to TRBJ1-4; no clear D. Germline lookup yields CDR1 SGHDN and CDR2 FVKESK. Trimming took off 4 bases at V and 8 bases at J, with 8 bases between the two ends. The CDR3 has 12 residues. The CDR3 coding sequence is TGTGCCAGCAGCCTTTTCGGGGAAAAACTGTTTTTT. It yields the protein CASSLFGEKLFF.

This clone was seen a few times. V and J are TRBV12-3 or TRBV12-4 and TRBJ2-7, with TRBD2 identical over 8 bases. The V and J ends lost 6 bases and 4 bases, in that order; junction bases with no gene match: 5. The CDR3 consists of 13 residues. The DNA of the CDR3 is TGTGCCAGCAGCCGGGGGGGCCAGTACGAGCAGTACTTC. This sequence encodes CASSRGGQYEQYF.

The chain is built from TRBV30 and TRBJ1-6; 8 bases are shared with TRBD1. Germline values: CDR1 GTSNPN, CDR2 SVGIG (reference sequence). Trimming cost V 3 bases and J 9 bases; bases outside gene matches: 4. The CDR3 is 13 amino acids. CDR3 coding DNA: TGTGCCTGGAGGGGACAGGCGATTTCACCCCTCCACTTT. Its protein product is CAWRGQAISPLHF.

The V call is TRBV5-8, the J call TRBJ2-3; 8 positions agree with TRBD1. V trimming: 2 bases; J trimming: 2 bases; junction bases outside the gene matches: 4. From germline, CDR1 is SGHTS and CDR2 YDEGEE. The CDR3 contains 15 residues. The CDR3 reads CASSFGTGITDTQYF. Here the CDR3 DNA reads TGTGCCAGCAGCTTCGGGACAGGAATCACAGATACGCAGTATTTT.

This clone was observed a few times. This chain links TRBV11-2 with TRBJ2-5; 12 bases line up with TRBD2. After removal of 6 bases from V and 4 bases from J, the junction contained 9 bases not matched to a gene. The germline gives CDR1 SGHAT, CDR2 FQNNGV. The length of the CDR3 is 16 residues. The CDR3 DNA sequence: TGTGCCAGCAGGGATCCTAGCGGGGGGGCCGGAGAGACCCAGTACTTC. This sequence encodes CASRDPSGGAGETQYF.

The chain recombines TRBV7-3 with TRBJ1-1, with 9 bases that match TRBD1. J was trimmed by 7 bases and V by 4 bases; bases with no gene match: 7. CDR1 and CDR2 (germline): SGHTA, FQGTGA. The CDR3 consists of 14 residues. In nucleotides, the CDR3 is TGTGCCAGCAGCTCACACTCGGGACAGGGTGAAGCTTTCTTT. Residues: CASSSHSGQGEAFF. The full variable domain, its missing parts supplied by reference TRBV7-3 and TRBJ1-1, is GAGVSQTPSNKVTEKGKYVELRCDPISGHTALYWYRQSLGQGPEFLIYFQGTGAADDSGLPNDRFFAVRPEGSVSTLKIQRTERGDSAVYLCASSSHSGQGEAFFGQGTRLTVV.

The chain links TRBV4-2 to TRBJ1-2, with no clear D. CDR3 length: 15 residues. Per germline, CDR1 LGHNA and CDR2 YNFKEQ. Trimming removed 0 bases at V and 4 bases at J, with 12 bases between. DNA of the CDR3: TGTGCCAGCAGCCAAGAGAACAGTTTTTTCTATGGCTACACCTTC. It is translated as CASSQENSFFYGYTF.

V usage is TRBV11-1 and J usage is TRBJ2-5; unclear D gene. The CDR3 length is 13 residues. Germline assignment: CDR1 SGHAT and CDR2 FQDESV (reference sequence). V was pared by 0 bases and J by 4 bases, with 6 bases between. The chain's CDR3 is CASSLAGPETQYF. The CDR3, as DNA: TGTGCCAGCAGCTTAGCGGGCCCAGAGACCCAGTACTTC.

Details on this clone: The junction does not match germline at one end; this may be a read error. The rearrangement links TRBV12-3 or TRBV12-4 to TRBJ1-1; D is perhaps TRBD1 (5 bases). The CDR3 consists of 13 residues. In DNA form, the CDR3 reads TGTGCCAGCAACATACGGGGGTTGACTGAAGTTTTCTTT. This sequence encodes CASNIRGLTEVFF.

The V call is TRBV11-2, the J call TRBJ1-6; 9 bases align to TRBD1. J lost 7 bases, V lost 4 bases, and 8 bases had no gene match. Germline V CDR1 and CDR2: SGHAT, FQNNGV. CDR3 length equals 16 residues. The CDR3, as DNA: TGTGCCAGCAGCTCGAGTGACAGGGGGAACAATTCACCCCTCCACTTT. This gives the protein CASSSSDRGNNSPLHF. The full variable domain, with the rest looked up from reference TRBV11-2 and TRBJ1-6, is EAGVAQSPRYKIIEKRQSVAFWCNPISGHATLYWYQQILGQGPKLLIQFQNNGVVDDSQLPKDRFSAERLKGVDSTLKIQPAKLEDSAVYLCASSSSDRGNNSPLHFGNGTRLTVT.

The gene calls are TRBV5-1 and TRBJ1-1; D is perhaps TRBD1 (6 bases). V was pared by 4 bases and J by 1 base, with 8 bases between. This CDR3 is 13 amino acids long. CDR1 is SGHRS, CDR2 YFSETQ, per germline. CDR3 DNA: TGCGCCAGCAGCAAGGACAGGAACACTGAAGCTTTCTTT. Protein sequence: CASSKDRNTEAFF.

This chain links TRBV19 with TRBJ1-1; 8 bases are shared with TRBD1. Germline V lookup: CDR1 LNHDA, CDR2 SQIVND (reference sequence). V was clipped by 1 base and J by 1 base; unmatched bases: 2. The CDR3 is 15 amino acids. DNA of the CDR3: TGTGCCAGTAGTATAGGGGACAGGCAGAACACTGAAGCTTTCTTT. Protein product: CASSIGDRQNTEAFF.

The genes are TRBV3-1 (or the pseudogene TRBV3-2) and TRBJ2-5; the D call may be TRBD1 or TRBD2 (6 bases each). The germline V gene has CDR1 LGHDT and CDR2 YNNKEL (reference sequence). The germline V and J ends were trimmed by 2 bases and 5 bases, with 12 bases remaining between them. The CDR3 totals 14 residues. The CDR3 DNA reads TGTGCCAGCAGCCAATATTCCGGGGGCGAGACCCAGTACTTC. Encoded protein: CASSQYSGGETQYF.

The rearrangement joins TRBV28 to TRBJ2-4; 10 bases match TRBD1. Germline CDR1 MDHEN, CDR2 SYDVKM. V lost 2 bases, J lost 4 bases, and 11 bases stayed unmatched. The CDR3 sequence is 18 residues long. The CDR3 DNA is TGTGCCAGCAGTTTAGTAGGGGTAGGACAGGGGGGAAAAAACATTCAGTACTTC. It encodes CASSLVGVGQGGKNIQYF.

Concerning this clone itself: Additional DNA sequences in this sample encode the identical CDR3. This sequence joins TRBV14 and TRBJ1-1; D uncertain. Germline V CDR1 and CDR2: SGHDN, FVKESK. The CDR3 runs to 13 residues. With 3 bases removed from V and 0 bases from J, the gap between germline ends came to 5 bases. For the CDR3, the DNA is TGTGCCAGCAGCCAGAACATGAACACTGAAGCTTTCTTT. This gives the protein CASSQNMNTEAFF.

This clone was picked up one time. The chain has TRBV12-3 or TRBV12-4 and TRBJ1-1; D gene uncertain. V was trimmed by 5 bases and J by 1 base, leaving 8 bases between them. The CDR3 covers 13 residues. The CDR3 DNA reads TGTGCCAGCAGTACTCAGCCGAACACTGAAGCTTTCTTT. Translated: CASSTQPNTEAFF.

The J gene is TRBJ2-1, the V gene TRBV18; TRBD2 aligns across 9 bases. With 3 bases clipped from V and 4 bases from J, the junction kept 4 bases outside the gene matches. This CDR3 contains 15 residues. Germline V lookup: CDR1 KGHSH, CDR2 LQKENI. CDR3: CASSPLAGNYNEQFF. CDR3 bases: TGTGCCAGCTCACCCCTAGCGGGGAATTACAATGAGCAGTTCTTC.

The chain joins TRBV4-2 to TRBJ2-3, with a tentative D call TRBD2 (6 bases). Germline V gene data show CDR1 as LGHNA and CDR2 as YNFKEQ. Trimming pared 4 bases from V and 5 bases from J, leaving 16 bases between. The CDR3 consists of 15 residues. The CDR3 loop is CASSPNRQGGDTQYF. CDR3 in DNA: TGTGCCAGCAGCCCTAACCGGCAGGGAGGAGATACGCAGTATTTT.

The chain has TRBV12-3 or TRBV12-4 and TRBJ2-5; no reliable D call. With 5 bases removed from V and 5 bases from J, the gap between germline ends came to 12 bases. The CDR3 is 13 residues long. This CDR3 reads CASSRSRIETQYF. The CDR3 DNA is TGTGCCAGCAGTCGTTCCAGAATTGAGACCCAGTACTTC.